The following is a T cell receptor (beta chain) sequence with its context. This entry is derived from a study of blood T cell repertoires in COVID-19. The CDR3 is 16 residues long. Per the germline V gene, CDR1 is MNHEY and CDR2 is SMNVEV (reference sequence). V was cut by 2 bases and J by 1 base, with 14 bases left in between. Here immunoSEQ multiplex PCR was the method, and the copy in TCRdb shows in-frame clones only, minus some. The sample lists about 330,000 clones, about 89% occurring once. The source material was PBMCs or T cells enriched from blood (not recorded which). The V and J genes are TRBV27 and TRBJ2-5, with D possibly being TRBD1 (6 bases). This sequence was found in a woman aged 25 to 39 who had recovered from COVID-19. Here the CDR3 DNA reads TGTGCCAGCAGTTTAGGGACAAGGGGACCCCAAGAGACCCAGTACTTC. Translated: CASSLGTRGPQETQYF.